A single sample is the source of the 7 T cell receptor beta chains below, sequenced in a study of spatial heterogeneity in lung cancer. From the 5' RACE reads, TCRdb called clonotypes with MiXCR, one entry per CDR3 protein. The repertoire holds 45,000 or so distinct CDR3 sequences, with 12% as singletons. Indicated time point: sample taken at primary tumor resection. The sequenced material consisted of unsorted whole RNA from tumor, nontumor lung or frozen PBMC. The starting material was PBMCs, obtained at surgery. Every receptor here comes from a female donor with early-stage non-small cell lung cancer.

The chain joins TRBV20-1 to TRBJ1-2, with a tentative D call TRBD1 (5 bases). Trimming removed 3 bases at V and 5 bases at J, with 13 bases between. Germline assignment: CDR1 DFQATT and CDR2 SNEGSKA (reference sequence). The CDR3 has 13 amino acids. The DNA of the CDR3 is TGCAGTGCTAGTTGGCAGGGAGGATATGGCTACACCTTC. It is translated as CSASWQGGYGYTF.

This clonotype was observed a few times. The chain carries TRBV13 and TRBJ2-7, with 7 nucleotides matching TRBD1. The CDR3 runs 12 residues. The germline gives CDR1 PRHDT, CDR2 FYEKMQ (reference sequence). Trimming took 8 bases from V and 1 from J; bases not matched to a gene: 2. The DNA for the CDR3 is TGTGCCAGCCAGGACAGGTCCTACGAGCAGTACTTC. Its translation is CASQDRSYEQYF.

This chain uses TRBV6-5 with TRBJ2-2, with D unresolved. Germline lookup yields CDR1 MNHEY and CDR2 SVGAGI. CDR3 length equals 13 residues. The V end lost 7 bases, the J end lost 1 base, and 7 bases lay between the germline ends. CDR3 amino acids: CASTTGNTGELFF. Written as DNA, the CDR3 is TGTGCCAGCACCACTGGGAACACCGGGGAGCTGTTTTTT.

This clonotype was recorded many times. This CDR3 reads CAIRNGTGTYEQYF. CDR3 DNA: TGTGCCATCCGAAACGGGACAGGGACCTACGAGCAGTACTTC. The V call is TRBV10-3, the J call TRBJ2-7, with TRBD1 identical over 9 bases. This CDR3 spans 14 amino acids. CDR1 is ENHRY and CDR2 is SYGVKD in the germline V gene. The ends lost 8 bases at V and 2 bases at J; junction bases unmatched: 7.

V and J are TRBV4-2 and TRBJ1-2; 10 bases align to TRBD1. The CDR3 is 17 residues long. Germline V lookup: CDR1 LGHNA, CDR2 YNFKEQ. Losses at the gene ends were 0 bases for V and 3 bases for J; bases not matched to a gene: 7. CDR3 region: CASSQEWSGQGDYGYTF. CDR3 nucleotide sequence: TGTGCCAGCAGCCAAGAGTGGTCCGGACAGGGGGACTATGGCTACACCTTC.

This clonotype was seen a few times. V is TRBV30 and J is TRBJ1-3, with 9 bases fitting TRBD1. The germline CDR1 and CDR2 sequences are GTSNPN and SVGIG (reference sequence). Losses at the gene ends were 4 bases for V and 3 bases for J; bases not matched to a gene: 4. The CDR3 runs 14 residues. The CDR3 nucleotides read TGTGCCTGGACCGGACAGGGGCGTGGAAACACCATATATTTT. It codes for CAWTGQGRGNTIYF.

This clonotype was detected a few times. V and J are TRBV11-2 and TRBJ2-2; the D is unclear. CDR1 is SGHAT and CDR2 is FQNNGV in the germline V gene. The germline V and J ends were trimmed by 5 bases and 3 bases, with 19 bases remaining between them. The CDR3 covers 17 residues. The CDR3, as DNA: TGTGCCAGCAGCATTATTGGCCCGACCCGGGACACCGGGGAGCTGTTTTTT. Translation gives CASSIIGPTRDTGELFF. The full variable domain, its missing parts supplied by reference TRBV11-2 and TRBJ2-2, is EAGVAQSPRYKIIEKRQSVAFWCNPISGHATLYWYQQILGQGPKLLIQFQNNGVVDDSQLPKDRFSAERLKGVDSTLKIQPAKLEDSAVYLCASSIIGPTRDTGELFFGEGSRLTVL.